This T cell receptor (beta chain) was recovered during a study of T cell clusters in autoimmune cytopenias. Study-level points and caveats: TRB repertoire shifts in secondary cytopenia and chronic lymphocytic leukemia mostly reflected lymphoma, not autoimmunity.

This clonotype is classed as medium-sized (0.01 to 0.1%) by frequency. The antigen remains undetermined. Multiplex touch-down PCR amplified TRB using TRB-A and TRB-B pools in one tube. TCRdb reworked the multiplex PCR reads into one entry per CDR3 protein, no DNA. The sample shows about 2,800 distinct CDR3 sequences, and approximately 37% sits with its ten largest clones. The germline V gene encodes CDR1 MNHNY and CDR2 SVGAGI (reference sequence). This CDR3 comprises 15 residues. Tens of thousands of genome equivalents of blood DNA were amplified for TRB. These data were also filed under a second study, of T cell repertoires in aging, cancer and after chemotherapy. That investigation notes: Compared with age-matched healthy donors, untreated hematological or solid cancer patients showed higher blood TCR clonality. In healthy donors, age-related TCR diversity loss mainly reflected lost richness.

The sequenced material came from peripheral blood. The source of this sequence is a human donor with an autoimmune cytopenia or autoimmune hepatitis (not recorded which). V gene TRBV6-6 combines with J gene TRBJ2-3; TCRdb's assignment of TRBD1 cannot be checked, as there is no DNA. CDR3: CASSRLGPETDTQYF.